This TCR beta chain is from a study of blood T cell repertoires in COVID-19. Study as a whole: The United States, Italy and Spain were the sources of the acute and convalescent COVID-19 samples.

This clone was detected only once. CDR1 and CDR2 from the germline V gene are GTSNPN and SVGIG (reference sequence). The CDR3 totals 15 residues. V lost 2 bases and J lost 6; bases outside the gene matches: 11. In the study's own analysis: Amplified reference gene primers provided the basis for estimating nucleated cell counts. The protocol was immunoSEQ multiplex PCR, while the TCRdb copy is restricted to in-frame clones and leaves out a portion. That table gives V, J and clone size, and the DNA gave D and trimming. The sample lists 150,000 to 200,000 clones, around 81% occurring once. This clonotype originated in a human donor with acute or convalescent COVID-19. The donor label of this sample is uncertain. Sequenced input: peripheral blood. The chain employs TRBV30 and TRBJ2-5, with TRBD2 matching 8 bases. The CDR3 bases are TGTGCCTGGAGTTACACCGGGACTAGGGGGAAGACCCAGTACTTC. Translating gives CAWSYTGTRGKTQYF.